A single TCR beta chain is shown here with its context. Its antigen remains undetermined. No base quality information exists; no much larger clone differs at one position. These data originate in a study of cytomegalovirus exposure and HLA in healthy donors (dated by TCRdb to 2017 to 2019). About the study as a whole: According to an earlier analysis of 587 of the donors, about 179 million T cells yielded 117 million unique TCR beta sequences and around 300 Gb of sequence data. HLA typing covered class I and class II loci at four-digit resolution. A later analysis re-examined previously published TCR beta repertoires from about 700 donors and added high-resolution HLA genotyping to investigate patterns of TCR occurrence. Along with the approximately 700-subject first cohort, a separate validation cohort of over a hundred different subjects was used. Four or five DR-DQ haplotypes were handled as single units for association and clustering because linkage in the cohort was strong. The T cell repertoires of 700 or so subjects were profiled by immunosequencing and related to cytomegalovirus serostatus. To predict cytomegalovirus infection status, the study combined high-throughput TCR immunosequencing, statistical association of individual TCRs with disease status, and machine learning. To decide whether each TCR beta V gene segment behaved as functional or pseudogenic, an earlier analysis of over 500 of the donors relied on high-throughput TCR beta sequencing. Rather than drawing on any new phenotypic data, the later analysis identified candidate immune exposures from TCR beta sequences and the way those sequences occurred across donors. The aim of the study was to test whether cataloging public T cell receptors could identify signatures of past pathogen exposure. Typing coverage differed by locus: A, B, C, DRB1 and DQB1 were typed in about 629-640 donors, DQA1 in roughly 500, DPA1 in roughly 590, and DPB1 in 400 to 490. Alongside the repertoire data, information on donor age, sex, ethnicity and CMV serostatus was compiled. Of the approximately 400 genotyped donors, 81% were placed in the genetic ancestry cluster associated with self-reported Caucasian donors. All discovery cohort repertoires had been generated using a single sequencing platform. Genome-wide SNP genotypes for about 60% of the roughly 670 donors were used in a later genetic analysis, which treated that subset as a discovery cohort. Roughly 300 gigabases of sequencing data and tens of millions of unique TCR sequences were included in an early release covering over 600 HLA-typed donors. On average, 235,054 unique TCR beta nucleotide sequences were sequenced per donor among fewer than 500 genotyped donors of the cohort, with roughly 18% of those sequences being non-productive.

General conclusions and limits of the study: Because some donors lacked HLA typing at each locus, the association tests relied only on the typed subset. A group of highly shared sequence variants was considered likely to be a technical artifact of the sequencing pipeline. This cohort had only TCR beta chains sequenced, and the lack of alpha or paired-chain data limited which features could be detected. Roughly uniform sequencing depth across donors was assumed in presence/absence analyses, although this assumption may not hold. A further reported finding was that TCR beta sequences accurately predicted the HLA-A and HLA-B alleles for most subjects in the first cohort. In an earlier analysis of about 540 of the donors, most TCR beta V segments were observed in productive rearrangements about 87% or about 30% of the time, broadly matching IMGT annotations. According to a later analysis, parvovirus B19, influenza, CMV and Epstein-Barr virus appeared linked to several top co-occurrence clusters. A later genetic analysis reported fewer N-insertions in productive TCRs among donors in an Asian-associated ancestry cluster than the roughly 700-donor mean. In a later analysis, TCR association rates were found to vary across HLA loci, with the most associated TCRs seen for DRB1 alleles and the fewest for HLA-C alleles. Because the 87-base-pair reads could not distinguish some IMGT-functional V segments, including TRBV6-2 and TRBV6-3, those segments were excluded. Across donors, most TCR sequences were observed very rarely, whereas some public TCRs were present in many individuals. A later genetic analysis associated a missense DCLRE1C variant with V-gene and J-gene trimming of TCR beta chains, and an independent cohort replicated the association. Specific HLA alleles were associated with over 15,000 TCR beta sequences at a false discovery rate of 0.05 in a later analysis. It was suggested by the authors that the approach could potentially be generalized to other disease states and immunological phenotypes. The study listed 150 to 200 TCR beta chains as associated with cytomegalovirus. In vitro tests confirmed that a few of the cytomegalovirus-associated TCR beta chains recognize cytomegalovirus antigens. According to a later analysis, most CMV-associated TCR beta chains appeared to be HLA-restricted, and the HLA associations seemed to be driven largely by CMV exposure. When HLA alleles, especially DR and DQ, strongly co-occurred, TCR associations were difficult to assign to individual alleles. The earlier analysis of 587 of the donors excluded seventeen rarely observed V segments, including chromosome 9 orphons, because counts were too low. Linkage disequilibrium might explain the correlated functional status among segregating V segments, but an unknown experimental factor could not be excluded. In a later analysis, HLA-associated TCR beta chains showed more clonal expansion and lower generation probabilities than non-associated chains that were equally common. CMV serostatus was the only immune exposure information available for the cohort. In both the original and validation cohorts, the classifier was reported to diagnose cytomegalovirus status with high specificity and sensitivity.

The method behind the library was the immunoSEQ multiplex PCR assay. A mixture of 60 forward primers for TCR Vbeta segments and 13 reverse primers for TCR Jbeta segments was used in the multiplex PCR. A multiplex PCR assay on genomic DNA amplified the CDR3 region of rearranged TCR beta genes. Amplified TCR beta libraries were sequenced as 87-base-pair reads on the Illumina HiSeq System. As for the original processing: In a later analysis, 77 million or so unique TCR beta chains were counted across the roughly 610 repertoires, and roughly 10 million of these chains were shared by at least two donors. Raw reads were error-corrected and collapsed into unique sequences with a nearest-neighbor algorithm that merged closely related sequences to remove PCR and sequencing errors. To assign V, D and J gene segments, CDR3 sequences were aligned to IMGT reference sequences. For a sequence to be retained, a match of at least six nucleotides was required to both a V gene segment and a J gene segment. A rearrangement counted as productive if the CDR3 had no stop codons and remained in frame with V and J, and every other rearrangement counted as non-productive. CDR3 was defined by IMGT convention, running from the second conserved V-encoded cysteine to the conserved J-encoded phenylalanine. The earlier analysis of more than 450 of the donors excluded sequences that lacked an unambiguous match to a single V gene segment. An earlier analysis of some 500 of the donors classified V segments as functional when productive rearrangements were above 56.7% and as segregating when the standard deviation between donors was above 5%. To diagnose cytomegalovirus status from the catalog of TCR beta chain sequences, a statistical classification framework was built. In a later analysis, TCR nucleotide sequences were compared against IMGT/GENE-DB human TR gene sequences so that V and J genes could be assigned. In a later analysis, CDR3 sequences and most-parsimonious VDJ recombination scenarios were assigned using the TCRdist pipeline. In a later analysis, each TCR beta chain was defined by its CDR3 amino acid sequence together with its V-gene family, and reads lacking a unique V-gene family were excluded. As a way to deal with suspected cross-contamination and a sequencing artifact, a later analysis dropped 450 to 700 nucleotide sequences that were highly shared and had low generation probability. In a later analysis, a clonal expansion index for each public chain was calculated from normalized within-repertoire ranks of inferred template counts. A later analysis computed generation probabilities with a VDJ recombination model fitted to out-of-frame rearrangements, and checked the results against IGoR. In a later analysis, TCR-TCR, TCR-HLA and TCR-CMV co-occurrence was scored with hypergeometric tests, and a repertoire-size bias correction was applied to TCR pairs. False discovery rates were estimated in a later analysis by permuting HLA or CMV assignments 20 times. A later analysis grouped co-occurring TCRs with DBSCAN, adding TCRdist sequence similarity when clustering within HLA-allele-positive subsets. Co-occurrence clustering excluded repertoires with fewer than 30,000 or more than 120,000 public chains, plus five with anomalous nucleotide sharing. What TCRdb holds here is the immuneACCESS table cut down to in-frame rearrangements. Part of the clones is not present; checked against another copy, under half of the missing clones reflect an unresolved V gene, and the others are unexplained. V and J calls and clone size are given by that table; D and trimming were obtained from the DNA. The sample records 180,000 or so clones, 80% to 90% of which are singletons. The ten most abundant clones make up about a tenth of the sample.

The cohort consisted of some 730 healthy bone marrow donors. At the time of sampling, all cohort members were nominally healthy, though unrecorded immune exposures were likely present. The donor tested CMV seropositive, placing the donor among the 289 seropositive members of the cohort. Each donor provided a peripheral blood sample, and peripheral blood mononuclear cells were used for TCR beta sequencing. Genomic DNA was extracted from the blood cell samples with the Qiagen DNeasy Blood Extraction Kit. At the junction V is shortened by 0 bases and J by 3 bases, with 8 bases in between. The germline V gene sets CDR1 to SGHDN and CDR2 to FVKESK. The CDR3, cysteine through phenylalanine, is 15 amino acids long. The DNA shown is the 45-base CDR3, in frame from base 1.

The chain is assembled from TRBV14 and TRBJ1-4, with an unclear D gene assignment. This clonotype was obtained from a man aged 18 to 30 in good health and CMV-seropositive. Input material: PBMCs. CDR3 loop: CASSQERAANEKLFF. Here is the DNA: TGTGCCAGCAGCCAAGAGCGGGCCGCTAATGAAAAACTGTTTTTT. Reference TRBV14 and TRBJ1-4 proteins supply the regions before and after the CDR3; the full variable domain is: EAGVTQFPSHSVIEKGQTVTLRCDPISGHDNLYWYRRVMGKEIKFLLHFVKESKQDESGMPNNRFLAERTGGTYSTLKVQPAELEDSGVYFCASSQERAANEKLFFGSGTQLSVL.